This entry lists 15 T cell receptor beta chains sequenced from one sample in a study of blood T cells in healthy people across ages. A J-beta primer mix and a sample-barcoded 5' primer were used in a second PCR of roughly 7 to 12 cycles. One entry per CDR3 protein results from TCRdb running MiXCR on the 5' RACE reads. The sample has around 800,000 distinct CDR3 sequences; approximately 53% are singletons. The material sequenced was blood. The receptors shown here come from an elderly man in good health.

The rearrangement uses TRBV12-3 or TRBV12-4 and TRBJ1-2; D may be TRBD1 (5 bases). Trimming took 0 bases from V and 3 from J, leaving 17 bases between them. The CDR3 is made up of 17 amino acids. The CDR3 DNA sequence: TGTGCCAGCAGTTTAGCCTCCGGCGGGGGATACGACTATGGCTACACCTTC. Protein sequence: CASSLASGGGYDYGYTF.

CDR3 coding DNA: TGTGCCAGCAGTGGACGGACTAGCGGGAGCATTGAGCAGTTCTTC. As protein: CASSGRTSGSIEQFF. The V gene is TRBV6-1, the J gene TRBJ2-1, with 13 bases fitting TRBD2. CDR3 length: 15 residues. CDR1 is MNHNS, CDR2 SASEGT, per germline. V gave up 4 bases and J gave up 9 bases; unmatched junction bases: 6.

This sequence joins TRBV12-3 or TRBV12-4 and TRBJ2-6, with 9 bases lining up with TRBD1. The V gene end was trimmed by 6 bases and the J gene end by 1 base; junction bases not matched to a gene: 7. The CDR3 is 17 residues long. The CDR3 is CASRSGTGRSGANVLTF. CDR3 nucleotides: TGTGCCAGCAGATCCGGGACAGGGAGGTCTGGGGCCAACGTCCTGACTTTC.

This clonotype was seen a handful of times. V is TRBV29-1 and J is TRBJ2-5; the D is unclear. Between the trimmed V and J ends, which lost 7 bases and 1 base, there was a span of 13 bases. The CDR3 length is 13 residues. The germline V gene encodes CDR1 SQVTM and CDR2 ANQGSEA. CDR3 amino acids: CSALGAGQETQYF. The CDR3 DNA is TGCAGCGCCCTGGGTGCAGGCCAAGAGACCCAGTACTTC.

There are a few counts of this clonotype. This sequence joins TRBV9 and TRBJ2-7; 12 nucleotides align to TRBD2. This CDR3 has 13 amino acids. Germline V lookup: CDR1 SGDLS, CDR2 YYNGEE. V was pared by 10 bases and J by 10 bases, with 12 bases of the junction left unmatched. The CDR3 DNA is TGTGCCCCCACCGGGACTAGCGGGTATAGTCAGTACTTC. Its protein product is CAPTGTSGYSQYF.

The chain employs TRBV7-6 and TRBJ1-1, with a possible D match to TRBD1 (5 bases). Germline values: CDR1 SGHVS, CDR2 FNYEAQ. V dropped 5 bases and J dropped 1 base, with 17 bases sitting between them. CDR3 length: 16 residues. The CDR3 region is CASSPWRGRENTEAFF. CDR3 nucleotide sequence: TGTGCCAGCAGCCCTTGGAGGGGACGGGAGAACACTGAAGCTTTCTTT. The full variable domain, its missing parts supplied by reference TRBV7-6 and TRBJ1-1, is GAGVSQSPRYKVTKRGQDVALRCDPISGHVSLYWYRQALGQGPEFLTYFNYEAQQDKSGLPNDRFSAERPEGSISTLTIQRTEQRDSAMYRCASSPWRGRENTEAFFGQGTRLTVV.

The rearrangement uses TRBV5-1 and TRBJ2-2; D may be TRBD2 (6 bases). Germline V lookup: CDR1 SGHRS, CDR2 YFSETQ. V lost 6 bases and J 0 bases, leaving 15 bases between the germline ends. There are 16 residues in the CDR3. The CDR3 reads CASKQSTGANTGELFF. In nucleotides, the CDR3 is TGCGCCAGCAAACAATCAACGGGAGCGAACACCGGGGAGCTGTTTTTT.

The V call is TRBV20-1, the J call TRBJ1-2; no reliable D call. Germline V CDR1 and CDR2: DFQATT, SNEGSKA (reference sequence). The V end was cut by 3 bases, the J end by 0 bases, with 5 bases between. There are 12 residues in the CDR3. The DNA of the CDR3 is TGCAGTGCTAGTAACACTAACTATGGCTACACCTTC. It is translated as CSASNTNYGYTF.

Details on this clonotype: The junction and the germline gene differ at one end; a read error may be behind it. This chain connects TRBV28 to TRBJ2-7, with D possibly TRBD1 on 5 matching bases. Germline assignment: CDR1 MDHEN and CDR2 SYDVKM. This CDR3 comprises 14 residues. The DNA of the CDR3 is TGTGCCAGCAGTGTGGTATGGGGCTCCCACGAGCAGTACTTC. This codes for CASSVVWGSHEQYF. Full variable domain (outside the CDR3, taken from reference TRBV28 and TRBJ2-7): DVKVTQSSRYLVKRTGEKVFLECVQDMDHENMFWYRQDPGLGLRLIYFSYDVKMKEKGDIPEGYSVSREKKERFSLILESASTNQTSMYLCASSVVWGSHEQYFGPGTRLTVT.

This clonotype has a handful of counts. J is TRBJ2-3 and V is TRBV5-5; 8 bases are a match to TRBD1. V lost 5 bases and J lost 1; bases outside the gene matches: 3. The CDR3 is made up of 14 amino acids. The germline V gene encodes CDR1 SGHKS and CDR2 YYEKEE (reference sequence). The CDR3 region has the DNA TGTGCCAGCAGAAAGACAGGGGGCACAGATACGCAGTATTTT. This codes for CASRKTGGTDTQYF.

The V and J genes are TRBV20-1 and TRBJ2-1; 9 bases are a match to TRBD2. Germline loops: CDR1 DFQATT, CDR2 SNEGSKA (reference sequence). CDR3 size: 15 residues. The V and J ends lost 6 bases and 0 bases, in that order; junction bases with no gene match: 6. The CDR3 sequence: CSAEGAGGSYNEQFF. CDR3 bases: TGCAGTGCAGAGGGAGCGGGAGGCTCCTACAATGAGCAGTTCTTC.

The chain recombines TRBV20-1 with TRBJ2-5; D not resolved. The CDR3 loop spans 15 amino acids. V was cut by 5 bases and J by 0 bases, with 16 bases left in between. CDR1 and CDR2 from the germline V gene are DFQATT and SNEGSKA (reference sequence). DNA for the CDR3: TGCAGTGCTGGAATGGCGATAGGGAACCAAGAGACCCAGTACTTC. Protein: CSAGMAIGNQETQYF.

This clonotype was picked up many times. V usage is TRBV5-1 and J usage is TRBJ2-3; D is possibly TRBD1 (7 bases). The CDR3 spans 15 residues. Germline V lookup: CDR1 SGHRS, CDR2 YFSETQ. The germline V and J ends were trimmed by 5 bases and 14 bases, with 27 bases remaining between them. The CDR3 DNA reads as TGCGCCAGCAGAGTTCTCCCGGAGGGGGCAAGATACGCGTATTTT. Translated, it gives CASRVLPEGARYAYF.

The J gene is TRBJ2-5, the V gene TRBV5-1; 16 nucleotides line up with TRBD2. The CDR3 extends over 16 amino acids. Germline V gene sequence: CDR1 SGHRS, CDR2 YFSETQ. The V segment lost 4 bases and the J segment 7 bases; nucleotides outside the gene matches: 7. CDR3 amino acids: CASSVGLAGGPVTQYF. The CDR3 region has the DNA TGCGCCAGCAGCGTGGGACTAGCGGGAGGGCCCGTGACCCAGTACTTC.

This chain joins TRBV12-3 or TRBV12-4 and TRBJ1-1; 10 bases agree with TRBD1. V trimming: 6 bases; J trimming: 3 bases; junction bases outside the gene matches: 4. This CDR3 comprises 14 residues. The CDR3 here is CASRPTGGDTEAFF. CDR3 coding DNA: TGTGCCAGCAGGCCGACAGGGGGCGACACTGAAGCTTTCTTT.